What follows describes a single T cell receptor (beta chain). Study processing details: How many nucleated cells were present was estimated from reference gene primer amplification. Assay used: immunoSEQ multiplex PCR; TCRdb lists only in-frame clones, some missing. V and J calls and clone size are given by that table; D and trimming were obtained from the DNA. The data contain 60,000 to 85,000 clones, about four fifths of them seen just once; the ten biggest clones take up 36%. The data derive from a study of blood T cell repertoires in COVID-19. Study summary: Collection of acute and convalescent COVID-19 samples took place in the United States, Italy and Spain. Sample material is recorded as cDNA or gDNA derived from T cells, B-cell-depleted T cells, or PBMCs.

The V and J ends lost 3 bases and 10 bases respectively, with 12 bases between them. CDR3 size: 11 residues. Per the germline V gene, CDR1 is DFQATT and CDR2 is SNEGSKA (reference sequence). The TCR comes from a man between 65 and 85 years old with acute or convalescent COVID-19. The J gene is TRBJ1-1, the V gene TRBV20-1, with a weak D call TRBD1 (5 bases). The sequenced sample was peripheral blood. The CDR3 protein is CSASSGSGAFF. As DNA, the CDR3 is TGCAGTGCTAGCTCAGGGTCTGGAGCTTTCTTT.